Listed below are T cell receptor beta chains from one sample, sequenced in a study of T cells in Graves' hyperthyroidism and ophthalmopathy. Each CDR3 protein is one row after TCRdb ran MiXCR on the multiplex PCR reads. This sample yields fewer than 650,000 distinct CDR3 sequences, of which approximately 15% are seen a single time; approximately 6.4% belongs to the top ten. Specimen: blood. These receptors all stem from a woman in her late teens or twenties with Graves' ophthalmopathy. The CDR3 runs from the conserved cysteine through the conserved F or W. D genes are given only for firm matches. The size entry is marked missing in some rows and otherwise reads once, few, many or a size class.

size: -; D: TRBD2; V: TRBV20-1; J: TRBJ2-7; DNA: TGCAGTGTTCCGGGACTAGCGGGACGCGAGCAGTACTTC; CDR3: CSVPGLAGREQYF
size: few; D: -; V: TRBV29-1; J: TRBJ2-1; DNA: TGCAGCGTTGAAGATCTCCTAGATGAGCAGTTCTTC; CDR3: CSVEDLLDEQFF
size: few; D: TRBD1; V: TRBV20-1; J: TRBJ1-5; DNA: TGCAGTGCTAGAGATGGGGACAGGGGGCACTATAGCAATCAGCCCCAGCATTTT; CDR3: CSARDGDRGHYSNQPQHF
size: -; D: -; V: TRBV19; J: TRBJ2-7; DNA: TGTGCCACCGCCACAGGAGGAGCCTACGAGCAGTACTTC; CDR3: CATATGGAYEQYF
size: many; D: TRBD2; V: TRBV5-1; J: TRBJ2-1; DNA: TGCGCCAGCTTCAACGGGGACTACTACAATGAGCAGTTCTTC; CDR3: CASFNGDYYNEQFF
size: many; D: -; V: TRBV28; J: TRBJ2-7; DNA: TGTGCCAGCGGATCGACTCACAGCTACTACGAGCAGTACTTC; CDR3: CASGSTHSYYEQYF
size: few; D: -; V: TRBV30; J: TRBJ2-3; DNA: TGTGCCTGGAAAGGGGTCTGGAGAACAGATACGCAGTATTTT; CDR3: CAWKGVWRTDTQYF
size: many; D: TRBD1; V: TRBV27; J: TRBJ2-5; DNA: TGTGCCAGCAGTTTAGTCGGGACAGGGGGTGTGGAGACCCAGTACTTC; CDR3: CASSLVGTGGVETQYF
size: -; D: -; V: TRBV2; J: TRBJ1-3; DNA: TGTGCCAGCCAGGGGTACTCTGGAAACACCATATATTTT; CDR3: CASQGYSGNTIYF
size: many; D: -; V: TRBV29-1; J: TRBJ2-1; DNA: TGCAGCGTTGAAGATGGGTCCGGGGCCTCCTACAATGAGCAGTTCTTC; CDR3: CSVEDGSGASYNEQFF
size: many; D: TRBD1; V: TRBV28; J: TRBJ1-2; DNA: TGTGCCAGCAGTTCTTTTGGGACAGGGACCTATGGCTACACCTTC; CDR3: CASSSFGTGTYGYTF
size: many; D: -; V: TRBV2; J: TRBJ1-5; DNA: TGTGCCAGCACCGAACAAATTAGCAATCAGCCCCAGCATTTT; CDR3: CASTEQISNQPQHF
size: few; D: -; V: TRBV10-3; J: TRBJ1-1; DNA: TGTACCATCAGTGGGGGGGGGACTGAAGCTTTCTTT; CDR3: CTISGGGTEAFF
size: many; D: TRBD1; V: TRBV24-1; J: TRBJ2-1; DNA: TGTGCCACCAGTAATTTGGCAGGGGGTACCGATGAGCAGTTCTTC; CDR3: CATSNLAGGTDEQFF
size: -; D: -; V: TRBV20-1; J: TRBJ1-1; DNA: TGCAGTGCTAGCCACGCAGGGGAGAACACTGAAGCTTTCTTT; CDR3: CSASHAGENTEAFF
size: -; D: TRBD1; V: TRBV7-9; J: TRBJ1-6; DNA: TGTGCCAGCAGCTTAGAGGACAGGGGAAGGTATAATTCACCCCTCCACTTT; CDR3: CASSLEDRGRYNSPLHF
size: few; D: TRBD1; V: TRBV9; J: TRBJ2-6; DNA: TGTGCCAGCAGCCCCAGGACAGGCCTCCCCTCTGGGGCCAACGTCCTGACTTTC; CDR3: CASSPRTGLPSGANVLTF
size: few; D: TRBD1; V: TRBV5-6; J: TRBJ1-6; DNA: TGTGCCAGCAGCCCCGCCACCGGGACAGGGCGAATAAATTCACCCCTCCACTTT; CDR3: CASSPATGTGRINSPLHF
size: few; D: -; V: TRBV5-5; J: TRBJ1-4; DNA: TGTGCCAGCAGCCCAACCGTCCCGGCAGGGGAAAAACTGTTTTTT; CDR3: CASSPTVPAGEKLFF
size: many; D: -; V: TRBV6-6; J: TRBJ2-2; DNA: TGTGCCAGCAGTTACTCTGGCCATTGGGCGAACACCGGGGAGCTGTTTTTT; CDR3: CASSYSGHWANTGELFF
size: many; D: TRBD2; V: TRBV20-1; J: TRBJ2-7; DNA: TGCAGTGCTATGGGGGGGACTAGCGGATTCTCCTACGAGCAGTACTTC; CDR3: CSAMGGTSGFSYEQYF
size: many; D: -; V: TRBV20-1; J: TRBJ1-4; DNA: TGCAGTGCTAGAGATGGCTCGGGACCAGAAAAACTGTTTTTT; CDR3: CSARDGSGPEKLFF
size: many; D: -; V: TRBV6-1; J: TRBJ1-5; DNA: TGTGCCAGCAGTGGTTCGCCGGGTTGGAATCAGCCCCAGCATTTT; CDR3: CASSGSPGWNQPQHF
size: many; D: -; V: TRBV3-1; J: TRBJ1-2; DNA: TGTGCCAGCAGCCAAGGATGGGGACTGGAGGGCTACACCTTC; CDR3: CASSQGWGLEGYTF
size: few; D: -; V: TRBV6-1; J: TRBJ2-7; DNA: TGTGCCGCCGGGTCAGAGCTTTCCTACGAGCAGTACTTC; CDR3: CAAGSELSYEQYF
size: many; D: TRBD1; V: TRBV29-1; J: TRBJ1-2; DNA: TGCAGCGTCCCGACAGGGAACTATGGCTACACCTTC; CDR3: CSVPTGNYGYTF
size: -; D: -; V: TRBV4-1; J: TRBJ2-7; DNA: TGCGCCAGCAGCCAAGAAGGTGGGGCAGGAAACACCTACGAGCAGTACTTC; CDR3: CASSQEGGAGNTYEQYF
size: -; D: TRBD2; V: TRBV18; J: TRBJ2-3; DNA: TGTGCCAGCTCGGAGACTAGCGAAAGAGCCCTAACAGATACGCAGTATTTT; CDR3: CASSETSERALTDTQYF
size: many; D: -; V: TRBV10-3; J: TRBJ1-1; DNA: TGTGCCATCAGTGAGTCGAGCACCGCGGGCACTGAAGCTTTCTTT; CDR3: CAISESSTAGTEAFF
size: few; D: TRBD1; V: TRBV6-1; J: TRBJ2-3; DNA: TGTGCCAGCAGATCCGGGACAGCTAGCACAGATACGCAGTATTTT; CDR3: CASRSGTASTDTQYF
size: many; D: TRBD1; V: TRBV6-1; J: TRBJ2-7; DNA: TGTGCCAGCACCGGGACAGTGTATACGAGGCAGTACTTC; CDR3: CASTGTVYTRQYF
size: few; D: -; V: TRBV9; J: TRBJ2-5; DNA: TGTGCCAGCAGCGTATGGCAGCAACAAGAGACCCAGTACTTC; CDR3: CASSVWQQQETQYF
size: many; D: TRBD2; V: TRBV9; J: TRBJ2-3; DNA: TGTGCCAGCAGCGCCTCTAGCGGGAGGTCAGATACGCAGTATTTT; CDR3: CASSASSGRSDTQYF
size: many; D: -; V: TRBV20-1; J: TRBJ2-7; DNA: TGCAGTGCTAGAGGGGAAGGCATTAATTCCTACGAGCAGTACTTC; CDR3: CSARGEGINSYEQYF
size: -; D: TRBD1; V: TRBV19; J: TRBJ1-2; DNA: TGTGCCAGTAGTATTCGGACAGGTTTATCCGACTATGGCTACACCTTC; CDR3: CASSIRTGLSDYGYTF
size: many; D: -; V: TRBV7-9; J: TRBJ1-2; DNA: TGTGCCAGCAGCTTACCCGGCCGACCCTATGGCTACACCTTC; CDR3: CASSLPGRPYGYTF
size: many; D: -; V: TRBV7-9; J: TRBJ2-5; DNA: TGTGCCAGCAGCTTAGACGGGACGGGACCAGGGACCCAGTACTTC; CDR3: CASSLDGTGPGTQYF
size: many; D: -; V: TRBV7-8; J: TRBJ2-7; DNA: TGTGCCAGCAGCCCCCGGAAGAGCGTAGGATACGAGCAGTACTTC; CDR3: CASSPRKSVGYEQYF
size: -; D: -; V: TRBV4-1; J: TRBJ2-2; DNA: TGCGCCAGCAGCTCGAGGCTCGAGACGAACACCGGGGAGCTGTTTTTT; CDR3: CASSSRLETNTGELFF
size: -; D: TRBD1; V: TRBV20-1; J: TRBJ2-7; DNA: TGCAGTGCTAGGGAAGAGACAGGGAACAGCTACGAGCAGTACTTC; CDR3: CSAREETGNSYEQYF
size: many; D: -; V: TRBV5-1; J: TRBJ1-2; DNA: TGCGCCAGCAGCTCGAACCTGAACAGGATGTATGGCTACACCTTC; CDR3: CASSSNLNRMYGYTF
size: -; D: -; V: TRBV4-1; J: TRBJ2-3; DNA: TGCGCCAGCAGCTCCCCTTTGGAGCGAACTAACACAGATACGCAGTATTTT; CDR3: CASSSPLERTNTDTQYF
size: many; D: -; V: TRBV7-6; J: TRBJ2-5; DNA: TGTGCCAGCAGCTCATCTAGCGCTTCACAAGAGACCCAGTACTTC; CDR3: CASSSSSASQETQYF
size: many; D: TRBD2; V: TRBV29-1; J: TRBJ2-7; DNA: TGCAGCGCAGCCCGGGGACTAGGCGAGCAGTACTTC; CDR3: CSAARGLGEQYF
size: many; D: -; V: TRBV27; J: TRBJ1-1; DNA: TGTGCCAGCAACTCTCGTTTGACACCGAACACTGAAGCTTTCTTT; CDR3: CASNSRLTPNTEAFF